This T cell receptor (beta chain) comes out of a study of blood T cell repertoires in COVID-19. Study in general: COVID-19 samples collected from the United States, Italy and Spain covered acute and convalescent phases. PBMCs, B-cell-depleted T cells, or T cells provided the cDNA or gDNA that made up the material.

There are 13 residues in the CDR3. Trimming cost V 1 base and J 1 base, with 5 bases left between them. Germline-derived CDR1 and CDR2 are SGHDT and YYEEEE. In the original analysis: Cell counts per sample came from amplifying reference gene primers. The protocol was immunoSEQ multiplex PCR, while the TCRdb copy is restricted to in-frame clones and leaves out a portion. V and J calls and clone size are as listed in that table; D and trimming were resolved from the DNA. Of tens of thousands of clones listed, over 75% are singletons. The sequenced sample consisted of peripheral blood. The clonotype comes from a man aged 50-59 years with active COVID-19. The rearrangement uses TRBV5-6 and TRBJ1-2; D ambiguous. The CDR3 region is CASSLFGNYGYTF. The CDR3 DNA reads TGTGCCAGCAGCTTGTTCGGTAACTATGGCTACACCTTC.